This T cell receptor beta chain was recorded in a study of T cell repertoires in cytomegalovirus infection. This clonotype was picked up a small number of times. Its antigen is as yet unknown. Each CDR3 protein gets one entry after TCRdb re-called the reads with MiXCR. Among fewer than 200,000 distinct CDR3 sequences, approximately 15% were seen once, and the ten largest hold approximately 30%. Whole-study findings and limits: Cumulative public TCR beta family frequency identified carriers of CMV plus the relevant HLA. HLA-C-restricted TCR beta clonotypes specific for CMV led the ex vivo response.

V lost 0 bases, J lost 0 bases, and 7 bases lay in between. This CDR3 comprises 14 residues. Germline lookup yields CDR1 SGHNT and CDR2 YYREEE (reference sequence). The origin of this receptor is a human donor in good health (CMV status not recorded). Some clones in this sample may be carry-over from other donors' samples. The source material was PBMCs. The rearrangement links TRBV5-4 to TRBJ2-7, with D uncertain. As DNA, the CDR3 is TGTGCCAGCAGCTTGGGACGCCACTCCTACGAGCAGTACTTC. Translation gives CASSLGRHSYEQYF.